This is a list of T cell receptor beta chains from one sample in a study of shared clonotypes between healthy human individuals. Some clones are missing from TCRdb's copy, which holds only in-frame ones; the method was immunoSEQ multiplex PCR. The table records roughly 2,000,000 clones, 93% of them present only once. Sequenced sample: naive CD8+ T cells from PBMCs. The receptors were gathered from a man between 18 and 29 years old in good health. Some clones in this sample may be carry-over from other donors' samples. The conserved cysteine and the conserved F or W are not part of the CDR3 here. Fields, in order: J gene, V gene, CDR3 protein.

>TRBJ2-7|TRBV6-5
ASSETYEQY
>TRBJ1-3|TRBV27
ASSVRGAGNTIY
>TRBJ2-7|TRBV11-2
ASSLEFSGQLREQY
>TRBJ2-5|TRBV28
ASSSPREGALETQY
>TRBJ2-2|TRBV28
ASSPQRGRILDTGELF
>TRBJ2-1|TRBV7-9
ASSPAGGSYNEQF
>TRBJ2-1|TRBV4-1
ASSHPLAGLYNEQF
>TRBJ2-5|TRBV27
ASSPTYGTGTKETQY
>TRBJ1-4|TRBV14
ASSRTRTGSEKLF
>TRBJ2-1|TRBV30
AWSVLAGSYNEQF
>TRBJ2-1|TRBV19
ASQSRLANNEQF
>TRBJ2-3|TRBV28
ASSFHTGQGRDTDTQY
>TRBJ1-5|TRBV28
ASSWGGVGPQH
>TRBJ2-3|TRBV11-2
ASSPGDRGHRGDTQY
>TRBJ2-7|TRBV6-5
ASSFRQGTYEQY
>TRBJ2-7|TRBV7-9
ASSPRDSPREQY
>TRBJ1-5|TRBV27
ASSPLRGQSNQPQH
>TRBJ1-5|TRBV7-2
ASSLVAGANQPQH
>TRBJ2-5|TRBV14
ASSQDLRGGTSEKETQY
>TRBJ2-1|TRBV13
ASSSRDGSPRSYNEQF
>TRBJ2-1|TRBV15
ATSRGAGLSYNEQF
>TRBJ2-5|TRBV6-5
ASSRTGALGETQY
>TRBJ2-1|TRBV29-1
SVEGGAESSYNEQF
>TRBJ2-7|TRBV7-9
ASSPVVGSDEQY
>TRBJ1-6|TRBV7-9
ASSRPGDLRSPLH
>TRBJ2-1|TRBV9
ASSVEGHNEQF
>TRBJ1-5|TRBV9
ASSEGQETQPQH
>TRBJ2-2|TRBV7-3
ASSPLGGTTGELF
>TRBJ2-5|TRBV7-9
ASSLQSDYQETQY
>TRBJ2-7|TRBV7-8
ASSPSVATQSYEQY
>TRBJ2-1|TRBV4-1
ASSQEGFRVDYNEQF
>TRBJ1-1|TRBV6-5
ASSYPPEAF
>TRBJ2-3|TRBV9
ASSPGTGSTDTQY
>TRBJ2-7|TRBV9
ASSVEGAGYEQY
>TRBJ1-2|TRBV19
ASSTGESGGYT
>TRBJ2-1|TRBV7-6
ASSSTGAYNEQF
>TRBJ2-2|TRBV28
ASSLLPAGDTGELF
>TRBJ2-7|TRBV7-9
ASSPWTSHRIAYEQY
>TRBJ2-7|TRBV2
ASSVGRTGGFYEQY
>TRBJ2-7|TRBV27
ASSGRGGYEQY
>TRBJ2-1|TRBV2
ASSTPGRRSYNEQF
>TRBJ1-1|TRBV5-4
ASSLYGMNTEAF
>TRBJ1-2|TRBV6-4
ASSEFRGHGGYT
>TRBJ2-4|TRBV5-6
ASSPGGLAKNIQY
>TRBJ2-2|TRBV12-5
ASGLVVRGDNTGELF
>TRBJ2-5|TRBV28
ASSFPGSQETQY
>TRBJ2-7|TRBV7-9
ASRTGTFYEQY
>TRBJ2-3|TRBV13
ASSWWAATRASTDTQY
>TRBJ1-3|TRBV27
ASSLDGLSGNTIY
>TRBJ1-1|TRBV6-6
ASSVQVNTEAF
>TRBJ2-7|TRBV27
ASSSNLAGGEQY
>TRBJ1-4|TRBV6-4
ASRAGIGPNEKLF
>TRBJ2-1|TRBV19
ASSIIAGTGGREQF
>TRBJ2-5|TRBV27
ASSFYRDGETQY